Listed here are 27 T cell receptor beta chains from one sample, sequenced in a study of cytomegalovirus exposure and HLA in healthy donors. Amplification used 60 Vbeta primers and 13 Jbeta primers. Clones were sequenced by immunoSEQ multiplex PCR, and TCRdb holds only the in-frame ones, with some missing. The profile covers some 180,000 clones, with approximately 79% appearing a single time and nearly 4.5% taken by the ten largest. The sequenced sample was PBMCs. Source of these receptors: a woman younger than 45 in good health and CMV-seropositive.

This clone was found a few times. This chain links TRBV10-2 with TRBJ1-5; possible D gene TRBD1, 5 bases. The ends were cut back, 4 bases at V and 3 bases at J, with 16 bases in the middle. Germline V gives CDR1 WSHSY, CDR2 SAAADI. The CDR3 runs to 16 residues. The CDR3 loop reads CASSGGREGINQPQHF. In nucleotides, the CDR3 is TGCGCCAGCAGTGGGGGTCGGGAGGGGATCAATCAGCCCCAGCATTTT.

The CDR3 reads CASSRTSGIDEQFF. In DNA, the CDR3 is TGTGCCAGCAGCCGGACTAGCGGGATCGATGAGCAGTTCTTC. The V gene is TRBV7-9, the J gene TRBJ2-1, with 12 bases identical to TRBD2. Germline CDR1 is SEHNR and CDR2 is FQNEAQ (reference sequence). This CDR3 region has 14 residues. V gave up 5 bases and J gave up 8 bases; unmatched junction bases: 4.

As for this clone: This CDR3 is missing its conserved last phenylalanine or tryptophan, likely due to a read error. It is unclear where the CDR3 begins or ends on the DNA, so no DNA is shown, and the CDR3 is as TCRdb lists it. The chain recombines TRBV4-1 with TRBJ1-6; the D call TRBD1 from the table was never checked on the DNA. Looked up from germline, CDR1 is MGHRA and CDR2 is YSYEKL. The CDR3 numbers 9 amino acids, ends counted. The CDR3 spells CASSPSGTG.

This clone occurred once. The rearrangement links TRBV5-1 to TRBJ1-1; D is unresolved. Per germline, CDR1 SGHRS and CDR2 YFSETQ. The V and J ends lost 0 bases and 7 bases respectively, with 10 bases between them. CDR3 length equals 13 residues. The CDR3: CASSLDPVGEAFF. CDR3 DNA sequence: TGCGCCAGCAGCTTGGATCCCGTCGGTGAAGCTTTCTTT.

V gene TRBV9 combines with J gene TRBJ2-1; D unclear. The CDR3 spans 15 residues. Between the trimmed V and J ends, which lost 4 bases and 0 bases, there was a span of 11 bases. Germline CDR1 is SGDLS and CDR2 is YYNGEE. In DNA form, the CDR3 reads TGTGCCAGCAGCCCTCCCACCGGCTCCTACAATGAGCAGTTCTTC. As protein: CASSPPTGSYNEQFF.

V usage is TRBV13 and J usage is TRBJ1-2; D is perhaps TRBD1 (5 bases). The CDR3 has 14 amino acids. Trimming left V 5 bases short and J 7 bases short, with 17 bases between. CDR1 and CDR2 from the germline V gene are PRHDT and FYEKMQ (reference sequence). CDR3 loop: CASSLRSGRGGYTF. CDR3 in DNA: TGTGCCAGCAGCCTAAGGTCGGGGAGGGGTGGCTACACCTTC.

V gene TRBV5-1 combines with J gene TRBJ2-7, with 7 bases aligning to TRBD2. CDR1 is SGHRS, CDR2 YFSETQ, per germline. V dropped 4 bases and J dropped 3; count of bases not matched to a gene: 10. This CDR3 comprises 15 residues. CDR3 in amino acids: CASSPARGGVYEQYF. In nucleotides, the CDR3 is TGCGCCAGCAGCCCAGCCCGTGGGGGGGTCTACGAGCAGTACTTC.

The chain is built from TRBV10-3 and TRBJ2-7; 7 positions agree with TRBD2. With V trimmed by 8 bases and J by 2 bases, 3 bases remained unmatched. CDR1 ENHRY and CDR2 SYGVKD come from the germline V gene. The CDR3 loop spans 12 amino acids. The CDR3 DNA is TGTGCCATCGGAACTAGCGCCTACGAGCAGTACTTC. Its protein product is CAIGTSAYEQYF.

The chain links TRBV5-1 to TRBJ1-1, with 7 bases lining up with TRBD1. The ends lost 6 bases at V and 1 base at J; junction bases unmatched: 6. Germline V gene data show CDR1 as SGHRS and CDR2 as YFSETQ. This CDR3 is built from 14 residues. CDR3 region: CASTKGAWNTEAFF. Here the CDR3 DNA reads TGCGCCAGCACGAAGGGGGCTTGGAACACTGAAGCTTTCTTT.

The rearrangement uses TRBV5-1 and TRBJ2-3, with D maybe TRBD1 (6 bases). CDR1 is SGHRS and CDR2 is YFSETQ in the germline V gene. CDR3 length: 14 amino acids. V was pared by 5 bases and J by 3 bases, with 13 bases between. This CDR3 is CASRRRDTTDTQYF. The CDR3 DNA is TGCGCCAGCAGACGCCGGGACACGACAGATACGCAGTATTTT.

This clone came up once. The chain has TRBV7-7 and TRBJ1-5; no clear D gene. V lost 3 bases and J 3 bases, leaving 6 bases between the germline ends. Germline V lookup: CDR1 SSHAT, CDR2 FNYEAQ (reference sequence). This CDR3 is built from 13 residues. The CDR3 region is CASSLGINQPQHF. CDR3 coding DNA: TGTGCCAGCAGCTTGGGCATCAATCAGCCCCAGCATTTT.

The rearrangement uses TRBV6-1 and TRBJ1-1; D remains ambiguous. Germline V gives CDR1 MNHNS, CDR2 SASEGT. The CDR3 has 14 amino acids. The germline V and J ends were trimmed by 4 bases and 0 bases, with 9 bases remaining between them. The DNA for the CDR3 is TGTGCCAGCAGTGGGAGCATTTTGAACACTGAAGCTTTCTTT. It encodes CASSGSILNTEAFF.

The chain joins TRBV6-5 to TRBJ2-1, with 9 bases matching TRBD1. J lost 2 bases, V lost 5 bases, and 4 bases had no gene match. The CDR3 contains 15 residues. Germline CDR1 is MNHEY and CDR2 is SVGAGI. CDR3 residues: CASSRDRDTYNEQFF. The DNA for the CDR3 is TGTGCCAGCAGTCGGGACAGGGACACCTACAATGAGCAGTTCTTC.

The chain recombines TRBV25-1 with TRBJ1-2; 8 bases are shared with TRBD1. Germline CDR1 reads MGHDK; CDR2 reads SYGVNS. This CDR3 comprises 15 residues. Trimming removed 2 bases from V and 3 bases from J; junction bases left unmatched: 5. CDR3 residues: CASSEAGQGDYGYTF. The DNA of the CDR3 is TGTGCCAGCAGTGAAGCAGGACAGGGAGACTATGGCTACACCTTC.

This chain uses TRBV7-9 with TRBJ1-4; 9 nucleotides match TRBD1. This CDR3 contains 16 residues. V shed 4 bases and J 4 bases; nucleotides not matched to a gene: 7. The germline V gene encodes CDR1 SEHNR and CDR2 FQNEAQ (reference sequence). The CDR3, as DNA: TGTGCCAGCAGCTCCACCGGGACAGGGAGTAATGAAAAACTGTTTTTT. This translates into CASSSTGTGSNEKLFF.

This chain uses TRBV28 with TRBJ2-7, with TRBD2 matching 7 bases. This CDR3 has 14 residues. CDR1 and CDR2 (germline): MDHEN, SYDVKM. V gave up 7 bases and J gave up 2 bases; unmatched junction bases: 8. The CDR3 here is CASTLSGRAYEQYF. CDR3 DNA sequence: TGTGCCAGCACCCTATCGGGGAGGGCCTACGAGCAGTACTTC.

The rearrangement links TRBV4-1 to TRBJ2-1; 10 bases are shared with TRBD1. Germline V gene lookup returns CDR1 MGHRA and CDR2 YSYEKL. The length of the CDR3 is 17 residues. V dropped 0 bases and J dropped 10; count of bases not matched to a gene: 12. DNA of the CDR3: TGCGCCAGCAGCCAAGATGGGGGGACAGGGGTCCGATTCGAGCAGTTCTTC. Protein: CASSQDGGTGVRFEQFF.

The chain's CDR3 is CASRRTGLTATEAFF. The CDR3 DNA follows: TGCGCCAGCAGACGAACAGGCCTTACCGCCACTGAAGCTTTCTTT. V and J are TRBV4-1 and TRBJ1-1, with D perhaps TRBD1 (5 bases). The CDR3 contains 15 residues. CDR1 is MGHRA, CDR2 YSYEKL, per germline. Trimming cost V 6 bases and J 4 bases, with 18 bases left between them.

V is TRBV7-9 and J is TRBJ1-2; no firm D call. Trimming removed 2 bases from V and 3 bases from J, with 4 bases in between. The CDR3 is made up of 12 amino acids. Germline V lookup: CDR1 SEHNR, CDR2 FQNEAQ (reference sequence). The CDR3 spells CASSLNYYGYTF. The CDR3 nucleotides are TGTGCCAGCAGCTTAAACTACTATGGCTACACCTTC.

V usage is TRBV10-3 and J usage is TRBJ1-1; 8 bases are shared with TRBD1. The CDR3 spans 13 residues. The germline gives CDR1 ENHRY, CDR2 SYGVKD. V lost 10 bases to trimming and J lost 5 bases; unmatched junction nucleotides: 9. The CDR3 coding sequence is TGTGCCACCGGGGCAGGGGGCCAGACTGAAGCTTTCTTT. Amino acid sequence: CATGAGGQTEAFF.

The chain uses TRBV30 and TRBJ1-1; tentatively, D is TRBD1 (6 bases). The germline V gene has CDR1 GTSNPN and CDR2 SVGIG (reference sequence). The V gene lost 0 bases and the J gene lost 5 bases, with 19 bases spanning the gap. This CDR3 is built from 16 residues. The CDR3 spells CAWSVQQGLYGTEAFF. CDR3 DNA: TGTGCCTGGAGTGTACAGCAGGGGCTCTATGGTACTGAAGCTTTCTTT.

This chain links TRBV13 with TRBJ1-1; TRBD1 might be the D (5 bases). V was clipped by 1 base and J by 0 bases, with 12 bases between them. Per the germline V gene, CDR1 is PRHDT and CDR2 is FYEKMQ (reference sequence). CDR3 size: 16 residues. CDR3 region: CASSLESTGMNTEAFF. The CDR3 bases are TGTGCCAGCAGCTTAGAGTCTACAGGAATGAACACTGAAGCTTTCTTT. The full variable domain, its missing parts supplied by reference TRBV13 and TRBJ1-1, is AAGVIQSPRHLIKEKRETATLKCYPIPRHDTVYWYQQGPGQDPQFLISFYEKMQSDKGSIPDRFSAQQFSDYHSELNMSSLELGDSALYFCASSLESTGMNTEAFFGQGTRLTVV.

The gene calls are TRBV15 and TRBJ2-1; 7 bases are shared with TRBD1. CDR1 is LNHNV and CDR2 is YYDKDF in the germline V gene (reference sequence). With V trimmed by 4 bases and J by 4 bases, 16 bases remained unmatched. This CDR3 is built from 18 residues. CDR3 residues: CATSTPPRTGTVYNEQFF. In nucleotides, the CDR3 is TGTGCCACCAGCACGCCGCCTAGGACCGGGACAGTATACAATGAGCAGTTCTTC.

The chain couples TRBV7-9 to TRBJ2-2; D perhaps matches TRBD2 (5 bases). V gave up 8 bases and J gave up 0 bases, with 16 bases separating them. This CDR3 region has 16 residues. CDR1 is SEHNR, CDR2 FQNEAQ, per germline (reference sequence). The CDR3 region has the DNA TGTGCCAGCGCTCAACTGAGCGGTTCGAACACCGGGGAGCTGTTTTTT. It is translated as CASAQLSGSNTGELFF.

The genes are TRBV5-1 and TRBJ2-7, with D maybe TRBD2 (5 bases). The germline V gene has CDR1 SGHRS and CDR2 YFSETQ. V was clipped by 0 bases and J by 2 bases, with 9 bases between them. The CDR3 totals 14 residues. CDR3 amino acids: CASSLGGLTYEQYF. The DNA for the CDR3 is TGCGCCAGCAGCTTGGGCGGACTGACCTACGAGCAGTACTTC.

The rearrangement uses TRBV7-8 and TRBJ1-4; 8 bases are shared with TRBD1. Trimming at V came to 5 bases and at J to 6 bases, leaving 8 bases not matched to a gene. Germline CDR1 SGHVS, CDR2 FQNEAQ. CDR3 length equals 15 residues. This CDR3 is CASSALGTGHEKLFF. CDR3 DNA sequence: TGTGCCAGCAGCGCGCTCGGGACAGGTCATGAAAAACTGTTTTTT. Based on the CDR3 plus reference TRBV7-8 and TRBJ1-4, the full variable domain is GAGVSQSPRYKVAKRGQDVALRCDPISGHVSLFWYQQALGQGPEFLTYFQNEAQLDKSGLPSDRFFAERPEGSVSTLKIQRTQQEDSAVYLCASSALGTGHEKLFFGSGTQLSVL.

The genes are TRBV21-1 and TRBJ1-6; the DNA was not compared with TRBD1, the D call given in the table. TRBV21-1 is given as a pseudogene. The CDR3 consists of 15 residues. The CDR3 region has the DNA TGTGCCAGCAGCGAAGAGACATTTCTTGATCCACCCCTCCACTTT. It yields the protein CASSEETFLDPPLHF.